This T cell receptor beta chain was recovered during a study of cytomegalovirus exposure and HLA in healthy donors. Overall study results and limits: A previous analysis found most TCR beta V segments productive roughly 87% or roughly 30% of the time. Later genetic work tied a missense DCLRE1C variant to beta-chain V and J trimming.

On this clone itself: What it binds is not known.

PCR employed 60 Vbeta and 13 Jbeta primers. Assay: immunoSEQ multiplex PCR; the TCRdb copy retains only in-frame clones and omits some. Of under 90,000 clones in the sample, around 78% were seen once. Samples came from healthy bone marrow donors. Sequences were obtained from PBMCs. The receptor's source is a man aged 40-49 years in good health and CMV-seronegative.

The CDR3 spells CASSLQAGVVTEAFF. The CDR3 region has the DNA TGTGCCAGCAGCCTACAGGCAGGGGTGGTCACTGAAGCTTTCTTT. This chain links TRBV7-2 with TRBJ1-1; maybe TRBD1 (6 bases). Trimming cost V 5 bases and J 4 bases, with 17 bases left between them. This CDR3 has 15 amino acids. CDR1 is SGHTA, CDR2 FQGNSA, per germline.